One and the same sample provided the 21 T cell receptor beta chains below, sequenced in a study of T cells in Graves' hyperthyroidism and ophthalmopathy. Amplified regions were TCR beta CDR3 sequences from RNA transcripts. The HTBI primer set served for first-round RT-PCR of the TCR CDR3. TCRdb re-analysed the multiplex PCR reads in MiXCR, keeping a single row per CDR3 protein. Altogether roughly 400,000 distinct CDR3 sequences are present, roughly an eighth being singletons, with the ten largest covering 28%. Sequenced sample: blood. The receptors derive from a man over 45 with Graves' ophthalmopathy.

This clonotype showed up just a few times. This may stem from a read error, because a much larger clone lies one nucleotide away. The chain combines TRBV7-9 with TRBJ2-3; D remains unclear. This CDR3 region has 13 residues. Germline V gene sequence: CDR1 SEHNR, CDR2 FQNEAQ (reference sequence). V was shortened by 1 base and J by 3 bases, with 5 bases between the two germline ends. The CDR3 nucleotides are TGTGCCAGCAGCTTAGTGAGGACAGATACGCAGTATTTT. Its protein is CASSLVRTDTQYF.

This clonotype was counted only a few times. The chain has TRBV6-6 and TRBJ2-7, with D possibly called TRBD1 or TRBD2 (5 bases each). This CDR3 is built from 15 residues. CDR1 is MNHNY and CDR2 is SVGAGI in the germline V gene (reference sequence). Trimming pared 2 bases from V and 4 bases from J, leaving 15 bases between. CDR3 in amino acids: CASSYRGKDSYEQYF. In DNA, the CDR3 is TGTGCCAGCAGTTACAGAGGGAAAGACAGTTACGAGCAGTACTTC.

Ten or more counts support this clonotype. V usage is TRBV30 and J usage is TRBJ1-4; TRBD1 matches at 8 bases. Germline CDR1 GTSNPN, CDR2 SVGIG (reference sequence). With 0 bases clipped from V and 10 bases from J, the junction kept 10 bases outside the gene matches. This CDR3 region has 15 residues. The CDR3 reads CAWSVLRQGAGKLFF. The DNA for the CDR3 is TGTGCCTGGAGTGTACTTCGGCAGGGGGCTGGAAAACTGTTTTTT.

This clonotype was detected only a few times. V is TRBV5-1 and J is TRBJ2-6; 9 nucleotides match TRBD1. Germline V CDR1 and CDR2: SGHRS, YFSETQ. The length of the CDR3 is 17 residues. V shed 4 bases, J shed 3 bases, and the junction held 8 bases outside the gene matches. The CDR3 reads CASSLGTGMVGANVLTF. The CDR3 DNA reads as TGCGCCAGCAGCCTAGGGACAGGGATGGTTGGGGCCAACGTCCTGACTTTC. The variable domain in full, completed from reference TRBV5-1 and TRBJ2-6, reads KAGVTQTPRYLIKTRGQQVTLSCSPISGHRSVSWYQQTPGQGLQFLFEYFSETQRNKGNFPGRFSGRQFSNSRSEMNVSTLELGDSALYLCASSLGTGMVGANVLTFGAGSRLTVL.

A word on this clonotype: A much bigger clone sits one base away, suggesting this may be a read error. The chain joins TRBV3-1 to TRBJ2-7; 7 nucleotides agree with TRBD1. The germline V gene has CDR1 LGHDT and CDR2 YNNKEL (reference sequence). This CDR3 contains 14 residues. The CDR3 loop reads CASSQPGQTYERYF. DNA of the CDR3: TGTGCCAGCAGCCAACCGGGACAGACCTACGAGCGGTACTTC.

This clonotype was picked up many times. The chain has TRBV18 and TRBJ2-5; 10 bases line up with TRBD1. Unmatched junction bases numbered 5, after V lost 0 bases and J lost 13 bases. This CDR3 region has 13 residues. Germline assignment: CDR1 KGHSH and CDR2 LQKENI. The CDR3 region has the DNA TGTGCCAGCTCACCACCGGGACAGGGGATGTCGTACTTC. This codes for CASSPPGQGMSYF. The full variable domain, its missing parts supplied by reference TRBV18 and TRBJ2-5, is NAGVMQNPRHLVRRRGQEARLRCSPMKGHSHVYWYRQLPEEGLKFMVYLQKENIIDESGMPKERFSAEFPKEGPSILRIQQVVRGDSAAYFCASSPPGQGMSYFGPGTRLLVL.

There are many counts of this clonotype. The chain combines TRBV4-1 with TRBJ1-1, with D unclear. Germline V gene lookup returns CDR1 MGHRA and CDR2 YSYEKL. The V end lost 0 bases, the J end lost 10 bases, and 9 bases lay between the germline ends. The CDR3 length is 12 residues. CDR3 sequence (DNA): TGCGCCAGCAGCCAAGAGGTGGGGTTAGCTTTCTTT. Translated: CASSQEVGLAFF.

In its sample, this clonotype was seen many times. The rearrangement joins TRBV5-1 to TRBJ1-2, with 7 bases lining up with TRBD1. CDR3 length: 14 amino acids. CDR1 and CDR2 from the germline V gene are SGHRS and YFSETQ. Trimming cost V 0 bases and J 3 bases; bases outside gene matches: 2. The CDR3 region has the DNA TGCGCCAGCAGCTTGGGCCAGGGGGACTATGGCTACACCTTC. Encoded protein: CASSLGQGDYGYTF.

This clonotype turned up a few times. The V and J genes are TRBV19 and TRBJ2-5; 11 nucleotides match TRBD2. The J segment lost 5 bases and the V segment lost 4 bases, leaving 15 bases of the junction unmatched. The CDR3 length is 18 residues. CDR1 LNHDA and CDR2 SQIVND come from the germline V gene (reference sequence). The chain's CDR3 is CASSKTSGATPGGETQYF. The CDR3 DNA sequence: TGTGCCAGTAGTAAGACTAGCGGGGCCACCCCTGGGGGCGAGACCCAGTACTTC.

Many counts were recorded for this clonotype. A read error may produce the germline difference seen at one junction end. The chain recombines TRBV18 with TRBJ2-1; D remains unclear. In germline, CDR1 is KGHSH, CDR2 LQKENI. The CDR3 contains 14 residues. CDR3 region: CASSPGSSSNEQFF. The CDR3 bases are TGTGCCAGCTCACCAGGGTCCTCCTCCAATGAGCAGTTCTTC. Together with reference TRBV18 and TRBJ2-1, the CDR3 gives the full variable domain: NAGVMQNPRHLVRRRGQEARLRCSPMKGHSHVYWYRQLPEEGLKFMVYLQKENIIDESGMPKERFSAEFPKEGPSILRIQQVVRGDSAAYFCASSPGSSSNEQFFGPGTRLTVL.

The table lists this clonotype with a few counts. CDR3 in amino acids: CSARDRGSSYNSPLHF. DNA of the CDR3: TGCAGTGCTAGAGACAGGGGCTCCTCCTATAATTCACCCCTCCACTTT. The J gene is TRBJ1-6, the V gene TRBV20-1; a weak D match, TRBD1 (6 bases). This CDR3 is built from 16 residues. Per germline, CDR1 DFQATT and CDR2 SNEGSKA (reference sequence). Trimming shortened V by 0 bases and J by 0 bases, and 9 bases separated the two germline ends.

There are a few counts of this clonotype. The chain uses TRBV20-1 and TRBJ2-3, with D tentatively TRBD1 (5 bases). The CDR3 has 15 amino acids. Germline V CDR1 and CDR2: DFQATT, SNEGSKA (reference sequence). The V gene lost 3 bases and the J gene lost 3 bases, with 16 bases spanning the gap. CDR3 protein: CSASGAQKSTDTQYF. CDR3 coding DNA: TGCAGTGCTAGTGGGGCTCAGAAGAGTACAGATACGCAGTATTTT.

This clonotype occurred many times. In DNA, the CDR3 is TGCGCCAGCAGCGAACGGACAGGGACAGGCTATGGCTACACCTTC. Amino acids: CASSERTGTGYGYTF. The chain is built from TRBV5-1 and TRBJ1-2; the match to TRBD1 covers 8 bases. There are 15 residues in the CDR3. V dropped 4 bases and J dropped 4; count of bases not matched to a gene: 9. The germline CDR1 and CDR2 sequences are SGHRS and YFSETQ.

The rearrangement uses TRBV19 and TRBJ1-1; the match to TRBD1 covers 7 bases. This CDR3 has 16 amino acids. The J segment lost 0 bases and the V segment lost 5 bases, leaving 9 bases of the junction unmatched. CDR1 LNHDA and CDR2 SQIVND come from the germline V gene (reference sequence). In DNA, the CDR3 is TGTGCCAGTAGTCCGGTGTCAGGGGGTATGAACACTGAAGCTTTCTTT. Translated: CASSPVSGGMNTEAFF.

J is TRBJ1-1 and V is TRBV7-9; D possibly corresponds to TRBD1 (5 bases). The CDR3 runs to 17 residues. CDR1 is SEHNR and CDR2 is FQNEAQ in the germline V gene (reference sequence). Trimming took 6 bases from V and 0 from J, leaving 20 bases between them. This CDR3 is CASRLDRTSLMNTEAFF. The CDR3 nucleotides read TGTGCCAGCAGGCTAGACCGGACATCCCTCATGAACACTGAAGCTTTCTTT.

This clonotype was detected a few times. The gene calls are TRBV6-1 and TRBJ1-5; maybe TRBD1 (5 bases). The length of the CDR3 is 15 residues. Germline CDR1 reads MNHNS; CDR2 reads SASEGT. Trimming stripped 7 bases from V and 0 bases from J, with 13 bases between. In DNA form, the CDR3 reads TGTGCCAGCAAGAGCAGGGCTTATAGCAATCAGCCCCAGCATTTT. Encoded protein: CASKSRAYSNQPQHF.

This clonotype came up a few times. The V and J genes are TRBV6-1 and TRBJ1-2, with TRBD1 identical over 10 bases. Per the germline V gene, CDR1 is MNHNS and CDR2 is SASEGT. This CDR3 is 13 amino acids long. After removal of 6 bases from V and 6 bases from J, the junction contained 4 bases not matched to a gene. The DNA of the CDR3 is TGTGCCAGCAGGCTGACAGGGGGCGATGGCTACACCTTC. Translating gives CASRLTGGDGYTF.

This clonotype was counted many times. In DNA, the CDR3 is TGTGCCAGCAGGAGGACTAGCGCAGGGGATACGCAGTATTTT. Its translation is CASRRTSAGDTQYF. This chain joins TRBV2 and TRBJ2-3, with 9 nucleotides matching TRBD2. This CDR3 spans 14 amino acids. CDR1 SNHLY and CDR2 FYNNEI come from the germline V gene. With 6 bases clipped from V and 6 bases from J, the junction kept 7 bases outside the gene matches.

This clonotype was detected many times. The J gene is TRBJ2-7, the V gene TRBV20-1, with a possible D match to TRBD2 (6 bases). V was trimmed by 1 base and J by 6 bases, leaving 22 bases between them. The CDR3 covers 16 residues. Germline V CDR1 and CDR2: DFQATT, SNEGSKA (reference sequence). The CDR3 sequence: CSARVSGGTSSLEQYF. DNA for the CDR3: TGCAGTGCTAGAGTTTCGGGCGGGACCTCCTCCCTCGAGCAGTACTTC.

This clonotype occurred many times. The chain links TRBV24-1 to TRBJ2-1; 11 bases fit TRBD1. CDR3 length: 15 residues. Germline assignment: CDR1 KGHDR and CDR2 SFDVKD. V lost 4 bases, J lost 7 bases, and 5 bases stayed unmatched. The CDR3 region is CATSEPGQGGNEQFF. The DNA for the CDR3 is TGTGCCACCAGTGAACCGGGACAGGGGGGGAATGAGCAGTTCTTC.

This clonotype was detected ten times or more. The rearrangement joins TRBV13 to TRBJ2-7; perhaps TRBD2 as D (6 bases). V was pared by 1 base and J by 7 bases, with 11 bases between. The CDR3 is 13 residues long. Germline V gene data show CDR1 as PRHDT and CDR2 as FYEKMQ (reference sequence). The CDR3 DNA reads TGTGCCAGCAGCTTAGTTGCGGGGTGGGAGCAGTACTTC. Its translation: CASSLVAGWEQYF.